This entry lists 20 T cell receptor beta chains sequenced from one sample in a study of shared clonotypes between healthy human individuals. Profiled with immunoSEQ multiplex PCR; TCRdb holds only in-frame clones, not every one. The sample has about 2.1 million clones; just over 90% are singletons. Cells designated naive CD8 were CD45RO-negative and were positively selected for CCR7, with terminally differentiated effector memory CD45RA+ cells excluded. The material sequenced was naive CD8+ T cells from PBMCs. These receptors were obtained from a man aged 18-30 years in good health. Some clones in this sample may be carry-over from other donors' samples.

This rearrangement joins TRBV9 to TRBJ1-3, with D unresolved. Germline CDR1 and CDR2: SGDLS and YYNGEE. With 5 bases removed from V and 8 bases from J, the gap between germline ends came to 11 bases. CDR3 length: 12 residues. The CDR3 is CASSDQWDTIYF. CDR3 nucleotide sequence: TGTGCCAGCAGTGACCAATGGGACACCATATATTTT.

This sequence joins TRBV10-2 and TRBJ2-3; 9 bases match TRBD1. Germline V gene data show CDR1 as WSHSY and CDR2 as SAAADI. Trimming removed 10 bases from V and 2 bases from J; junction bases left unmatched: 13. There are 16 residues in the CDR3. The CDR3 region is CATPAPGQGYTDTQYF. CDR3 DNA sequence: TGCGCCACCCCAGCCCCGGGACAGGGCTACACAGATACGCAGTATTTT.

The genes are TRBV28 and TRBJ1-1; D uncertain. Trimming left V 2 bases short and J 6 bases short, with 13 bases between. CDR1 and CDR2 from the germline V gene are MDHEN and SYDVKM. There are 14 residues in the CDR3. CDR3 DNA sequence: TGTGCCAGCAGTTTAATACAAGGAATACCTGAAGCTTTCTTT. Protein sequence: CASSLIQGIPEAFF.

The genes are TRBV7-2 and TRBJ2-3; the match to TRBD2 covers 15 bases. V lost 2 bases, J lost 4 bases, and 7 bases stayed unmatched. CDR1 and CDR2 (germline): SGHTA, FQGNSA. There are 18 residues in the CDR3. CDR3 sequence: CASSLFGLAGGPADTQYF. The CDR3 DNA reads as TGTGCCAGCAGCTTATTCGGACTAGCGGGAGGGCCGGCAGATACGCAGTATTTT.

This chain joins TRBV7-9 and TRBJ1-5, with D possibly being TRBD1 (5 bases). The CDR3 has 14 residues. V gave up 2 bases and J gave up 9 bases, with 14 bases separating them. Germline assignment: CDR1 SEHNR and CDR2 FQNEAQ (reference sequence). Here the CDR3 DNA reads TGTGCCAGCAGCTTACAAGGGGCCCCATCGCCCCAGCATTTT. This sequence encodes CASSLQGAPSPQHF.

The chain employs TRBV2 and TRBJ1-5, with TRBD1 identical over 8 bases. The germline V gene has CDR1 SNHLY and CDR2 FYNNEI. V shed 6 bases, J shed 5 bases, and the junction held 9 bases outside the gene matches. This CDR3 spans 15 amino acids. The CDR3 protein is CASSTGGGGDQPQHF. The CDR3 coding sequence is TGTGCCAGCAGCACAGGGGGAGGGGGCGATCAGCCCCAGCATTTT.

A single count supports this clone. The chain couples TRBV27 to TRBJ2-7; 10 bases fit TRBD2. Germline lookup yields CDR1 MNHEY and CDR2 SMNVEV (reference sequence). This CDR3 is 14 amino acids long. Unmatched junction bases numbered 4, after V lost 6 bases and J lost 2 bases. Written as DNA, the CDR3 is TGTGCCAGCAGCTGGAGCGGGAGGGCCTACGAGCAGTACTTC. It encodes CASSWSGRAYEQYF.

The table lists this clone with a count of one. The rearrangement links TRBV15 to TRBJ2-1; 10 bases fit TRBD2. Looked up from germline, CDR1 is LNHNV and CDR2 is YYDKDF (reference sequence). J was trimmed by 7 bases and V by 0 bases; bases with no gene match: 9. The CDR3 has 17 residues. CDR3 DNA: TGTGCCACCAGCAGAGATGGGGCTAGCGGGAGAGGAAATGAGCAGTTCTTC. Protein sequence: CATSRDGASGRGNEQFF.

The chain couples TRBV27 to TRBJ2-7, with D maybe TRBD2 (8 bases). CDR1 and CDR2 (germline): MNHEY, SMNVEV (reference sequence). V lost 0 bases and J 2 bases, leaving 23 bases between the germline ends. The CDR3 contains 19 residues. In DNA, the CDR3 is TGTGCCAGCAGTTTATCCCCAGCCAGGGGGGTAGCGGGGACCTACGAGCAGTACTTC. Translated: CASSLSPARGVAGTYEQYF.

The V call is TRBV7-9, the J call TRBJ2-1; D gene uncertain. The CDR3 length is 14 residues. Per the germline V gene, CDR1 is SEHNR and CDR2 is FQNEAQ (reference sequence). V shed 2 bases and J shed 9 bases, with 14 bases lying between them. The CDR3 sequence is CASSLMDSWGEQFF. The DNA for the CDR3 is TGTGCCAGCAGCTTAATGGATTCGTGGGGTGAGCAGTTCTTC.

This clone came up a few times. The J gene is TRBJ1-1, the V gene TRBV11-2, with unresolved D. Trimming left V 4 bases short and J 4 bases short, with 22 bases between. Germline assignment: CDR1 SGHAT and CDR2 FQNNGV. This CDR3 region has 17 residues. CDR3 in DNA: TGTGCCAGCAGCTATACAATTGCGGTCCATACGGGCACTGAAGCTTTCTTT. Its translation is CASSYTIAVHTGTEAFF.

V usage is TRBV4-1 and J usage is TRBJ2-7; D gene uncertain. CDR1 and CDR2 from the germline V gene are MGHRA and YSYEKL. This CDR3 has 13 residues. V was cut by 0 bases and J by 6 bases, with 9 bases left in between. The CDR3 protein is CASSQDKWSEQYF. In nucleotides, the CDR3 is TGCGCCAGCAGCCAAGATAAGTGGAGCGAGCAGTACTTC.

The chain is built from TRBV19 and TRBJ2-6, with a possible D match to TRBD2 (5 bases). CDR1 and CDR2 (germline): LNHDA, SQIVND (reference sequence). The CDR3 is 15 residues long. The V gene lost 5 bases and the J gene lost 9 bases, with 17 bases spanning the gap. CDR3 DNA sequence: TGTGCCAGTAGTTCCGGACTGGGAGCTATCAACGTCCTGACTTTC. This translates into CASSSGLGAINVLTF. Supplemented by reference TRBV19 and TRBJ2-6, the full variable domain reads DGGITQSPKYLFRKEGQNVTLSCEQNLNHDAMYWYRQDPGQGLRLIYYSQIVNDFQKGDIAEGYSVSREKKESFPLTVTSAQKNPTAFYLCASSSGLGAINVLTFGAGSRLTVL.

A word on this clone: This sample includes further DNA sequences coding for the same CDR3. This sequence joins TRBV15 and TRBJ1-1; D unresolved. CDR1 is LNHNV and CDR2 is YYDKDF in the germline V gene (reference sequence). The CDR3 has 13 amino acids. Trimming removed 1 base at V and 1 base at J, with 4 bases between. CDR3 coding DNA: TGTGCCACCAGCAGAGCGGAGAACACTGAAGCTTTCTTT. Its protein product is CATSRAENTEAFF. Looking up the rest from reference TRBV15 and TRBJ1-1 gives the full variable domain: DAMVIQNPRYQVTQFGKPVTLSCSQTLNHNVMYWYQQKSSQAPKLLFHYYDKDFNNEADTPDNFQSRRPNTSFCFLDIRSPGLGDTAMYLCATSRAENTEAFFGQGTRLTVV.

The V gene is TRBV7-9, the J gene TRBJ2-7, with 8 bases matching TRBD2. The CDR3 extends over 16 amino acids. V dropped 0 bases and J dropped 6; count of bases not matched to a gene: 10. The germline V gene encodes CDR1 SEHNR and CDR2 FQNEAQ (reference sequence). CDR3 loop: CASSLASGGSGIEQYF. For the CDR3, the DNA is TGTGCCAGCAGCTTAGCCTCGGGGGGTAGCGGGATCGAGCAGTACTTC.

With regard to this clone: Distinct nucleotide sequences in the sample also encode this CDR3. The chain couples TRBV27 to TRBJ2-5; D might be TRBD1 or TRBD2, each matching 5 bases. The V gene lost 0 bases and the J gene lost 5 bases, with 13 bases spanning the gap. Germline CDR1 reads MNHEY; CDR2 reads SMNVEV (reference sequence). This CDR3 has 15 residues. CDR3 sequence: CASSLSPGLGETQYF. CDR3 sequence (DNA): TGTGCCAGCAGTTTATCGCCGGGGCTCGGGGAGACCCAGTACTTC.

CDR3 region: CASSVPSGSGNEQFF. The CDR3 nucleotides are TGTGCCAGCAGCGTACCTAGCGGGAGTGGCAATGAGCAGTTCTTC. The chain links TRBV9 to TRBJ2-1; TRBD2 agrees at 10 bases. The V gene end was trimmed by 1 base and the J gene end by 6 bases; junction bases not matched to a gene: 4. From germline, CDR1 is SGDLS and CDR2 YYNGEE. This CDR3 has 15 residues. The whole variable domain, remainder taken from reference TRBV9 and TRBJ2-1, is DSGVTQTPKHLITATGQRVTLRCSPRSGDLSVYWYQQSLDQGLQFLIQYYNGEERAKGNILERFSAQQFPDLHSELNLSSLELGDSALYFCASSVPSGSGNEQFFGPGTRLTVL.

The chain carries TRBV5-6 and TRBJ2-5; the match to TRBD1 covers 9 bases. The DNA matches TRBJ2-7 better at its end, which makes the J call doubtful. CDR1 and CDR2 from the germline V gene are SGHDT and YYEEEE. The CDR3 consists of 15 residues. Here the CDR3 DNA reads TGTGCCAGCAGCTTGTATCCGGGACAGGGTTACGAGCAGTACTTC. Translating gives CASSLYPGQGYEQYF.

V gene TRBV5-1 combines with J gene TRBJ2-1, with TRBD2 matching over 9 bases. Germline assignment: CDR1 SGHRS and CDR2 YFSETQ. Losses at the gene ends were 3 bases for V and 10 bases for J; bases not matched to a gene: 8. The CDR3 contains 14 residues. This CDR3 reads CASSSVAGVWEQFF. CDR3 nucleotides: TGCGCCAGCAGCTCGGTAGCGGGAGTGTGGGAGCAGTTCTTC.

This chain connects TRBV6-1 to TRBJ2-7; TRBD2 matches 8 bases. The CDR3 length is 15 residues. From germline, CDR1 is MNHNS and CDR2 SASEGT. After removal of 6 bases from V and 5 bases from J, the junction contained 12 bases not matched to a gene. Written as DNA, the CDR3 is TGTGCCAGCAGCGGCTGGAGCGGGAGCTCTAACGAGCAGTACTTC. This translates into CASSGWSGSSNEQYF.